This T cell receptor (beta chain) was observed in a study of shared clonotypes between healthy human individuals. Only in-frame clones appear in the TCRdb table, and some are missing; sequencing was by immunoSEQ multiplex PCR. The sample contains about 320,000 clones, around 86% of which appear only once. With V trimmed by 6 bases and J by 5 bases, 3 bases remained unmatched. The CDR3 has 14 amino acids. Germline V gene lookup returns CDR1 MNHEY and CDR2 SMNVEV (reference sequence). The clonotype was recovered from a man aged 18 to 30 in good health. The V call is TRBV27, the J call TRBJ2-7; 14 nucleotides match TRBD2. The specimen sequenced was memory CD8+ T cells sorted from blood. Subset in this sample: CD45RO+ cells pooled with CCR7-negative TemRA cells. CDR3 DNA: TGTGCCAGCAGCCGGGGACTAGCGGGAGACGAGCAGTACTTC. It encodes CASSRGLAGDEQYF.